This T cell receptor (beta chain) was identified during a study of response to subunit inactivated influenza vaccine. Trimming pared 7 bases from V and 1 base from J, leaving 13 bases between. Germline-derived CDR1 and CDR2 are SGHTA and FQGNSA. The CDR3 is 14 residues long. A single record per CDR3 protein comes from TCRdb applying MiXCR to the RT-PCR reads. The sample lists fewer than 350,000 distinct CDR3 sequences, 21% occurring once. V gene TRBV7-2 combines with J gene TRBJ2-5, with a tentative D call TRBD1 (5 bases). The source is a man between 50 and 70 years old who received an inactivated influenza vaccine. The specimen was PBMCs from blood, collected around 22 months after vaccination. The CDR3 region has the DNA TGTGCCAGCACCCTTGGGGCAGGCCAAGAGACCCAGTACTTC. Amino acid sequence: CASTLGAGQETQYF.